Listed below are T cell receptor beta chains from one sample, sequenced in a study of beta chain features in type 1 diabetes. Sequencing used immunoSEQ multiplex PCR; TCRdb keeps in-frame clones, though not all of them. The sample holds roughly 730,000 clones, around 15% seen once. The material sequenced was naive CD4+ T cells from blood. The source is a man between 18 and 29 years old with type 1 diabetes. Both conserved end residues are part of each CDR3. The D gene is left open where the match is weak. Clone size, where shown, is once, few, many, or a class for clones that have expanded.

>15|TRBD1|TRBV28|few|TRBJ2-3
CASSLDQGTGDTQYF
TGTGCCAGCAGTTTAGACCAGGGGACAGGAGATACGCAGTATTTT
>12|.|TRBV2|.|TRBJ2-5
CASGKGAETQYF
TGTGCCAGCGGGAAAGGGGCTGAGACCCAGTACTTC
>14|.|TRBV30|.|TRBJ1-5
CAWRGTGNGQPQHF
TGTGCCTGGAGAGGAACAGGGAATGGGCAGCCCCAGCATTTT
>14|.|TRBV18|.|TRBJ2-6
CASSHLDGANVLTF
TGTGCCAGCTCACATCTTGATGGGGCCAACGTCCTGACTTTC
>14|.|TRBV7-7|once|TRBJ2-7
CASSPLGVSYEQYF
TGTGCCAGCAGCCCCCTGGGGGTCTCCTACGAGCAGTACTTC
>15|.|TRBV7-9|once|TRBJ1-2
CASSLFEATNYGYTF
TGTGCCAGCAGCTTGTTCGAAGCTACCAACTATGGCTACACCTTC
>19|.|TRBV21-1|.|TRBJ2-6
CASTFLSLTGGCGANVLTF
TGTGCCAGCACTTTCTTGAGTCTGACAGGGGGCTGTGGGGCCAACGTCCTGACTTTC
>15|.|TRBV7-2|few|TRBJ2-7
CASSSTGDISYEQYF
TGTGCCAGCAGCTCGACCGGGGACATCTCCTACGAGCAGTACTTC
>15|TRBD1|TRBV30|.|TRBJ1-6
CAWTTGADYNSPLHF
TGTGCCTGGACGACAGGGGCAGATTATAATTCACCCCTCCACTTT
>15|.|TRBV9|.|TRBJ2-1
CASSAPGLSYNEQFF
TGTGCCAGCAGCGCACCGGGCCTCTCCTACAATGAGCAGTTCTTC
>12|TRBD1|TRBV28|few|TRBJ1-2
CASSPRDRGNYF
TGTGCCAGCAGTCCTCGGGACAGGGGTAACTACTTC
>11|.|TRBV6-4|.|TRBJ2-3
CASSDTDTQYF
TGTGCCAGCAGTGACACAGATACGCAGTATTTT
>14|.|TRBV9|.|TRBJ2-1
CASSVRTTPPEQFF
TGTGCCAGCAGCGTGCGCACGACTCCGCCTGAGCAGTTCTTC
>15|TRBD2|TRBV7-2|few|TRBJ2-1
CASSRGLAGVDEQFF
TGTGCCAGCAGCCGGGGACTAGCGGGGGTCGATGAGCAGTTCTTC
>15|TRBD1|TRBV18|.|TRBJ1-4
CASSPRQGQDEKLFF
TGTGCCAGCTCACCCAGACAGGGACAGGATGAAAAACTGTTTTTT
>14|.|TRBV7-8|few|TRBJ2-2
CASSLVGNTGELFF
TGTGCCAGCAGCTTAGTCGGGAACACCGGGGAGCTGTTTTTT
>17|TRBD2|TRBV2|few|TRBJ2-1
CASSRLAGSLTYNEQFF
TGTGCCAGCAGTCGACTAGCGGGGAGTTTGACTTACAATGAGCAGTTCTTC
>15|TRBD1|TRBV4-1|.|TRBJ1-5
CASSQGQGATQPQHF
TGCGCCAGCAGCCAGGGACAGGGGGCAACTCAGCCCCAGCATTTT
>12|.|TRBV7-4|few|TRBJ2-3
CASSFWTVTQYF
TGTGCCAGCAGCTTTTGGACAGTTACGCAGTATTTT
>15|TRBD1|TRBV6-1|.|TRBJ1-5
CASRETGVYNQPQHF
TGTGCCAGCAGAGAGACAGGGGTCTACAATCAGCCCCAGCATTTT
>12|.|TRBV9|.|TRBJ1-1
CASGPGRAEAFF
TGTGCCAGCGGTCCGGGGCGGGCTGAAGCTTTCTTT
>14|.|TRBV19|.|TRBJ1-6
CASSSVGGSSPLHF
TGTGCCAGTAGTAGCGTGGGGGGAAGTTCACCCCTCCACTTT
>13|.|TRBV6-1|.|TRBJ2-7
CASRAASSYEQYF
TGTGCCAGCAGAGCCGCTAGTTCCTACGAGCAGTACTTC
>13|.|TRBV6-4|.|TRBJ2-1
CASSDSTVNEQFF
TGTGCCAGCAGTGACTCGACCGTGAATGAGCAGTTCTTC
>15|.|TRBV7-3|few|TRBJ1-1
CASSLQGLPGTEAFF
TGTGCCAGCAGCTTGCAGGGGCTCCCGGGCACTGAAGCTTTCTTT
>16|.|TRBV27|.|TRBJ2-1
CASSFKRTSSYNEQFF
TGTGCCAGCAGTTTCAAGAGAACGAGCTCCTACAATGAGCAGTTCTTC
>13|.|TRBV30|few|TRBJ1-1
CAWSTELNTEAFF
TGTGCCTGGTCGACAGAGTTGAACACTGAAGCTTTCTTT
>11|.|TRBV11-1|few|TRBJ1-1
CASSLGGEAFF
TGTGCCAGCAGCTTGGGCGGTGAAGCTTTCTTT
>16|.|TRBV5-6|.|TRBJ2-7
CASSKRDGSSSYEQYF
TGTGCCAGCAGCAAAAGGGACGGTTCTAGCTCCTACGAGCAGTACTTC
>14|.|TRBV4-1|once|TRBJ1-6
CASSQSDPGSPLHF
TGCGCCAGCAGCCAATCCGACCCGGGGTCACCCCTCCACTTT
>15|.|TRBV30|.|TRBJ1-3
CAWSVPAGSWNTIYF
TGTGCCTGGAGTGTTCCGGCAGGTAGTTGGAACACCATATATTTT
>14|TRBD1|TRBV6-6|.|TRBJ1-1
CASSLRTGITEAFF
TGTGCCAGCAGTCTACGGACAGGGATCACTGAAGCTTTCTTT
>16|TRBD2|TRBV13|.|TRBJ2-1
CASSRALAGGSTEQFF
TGCGCCAGCAGTCGCGCACTAGCGGGGGGGTCCACTGAGCAGTTCTTC
>15|.|TRBV5-1|.|TRBJ2-1
CASSQYRSSYNEQFF
TGCGCCAGCAGCCAATATCGTAGCTCCTACAATGAGCAGTTCTTC
>12|.|TRBV27|few|TRBJ1-6
CASSSVGSPLHF
TGTGCCAGCAGTTCGGTTGGTTCACCCCTCCACTTT
>14|.|TRBV14|.|TRBJ1-1
CASSPAWENTEAFF
TGTGCCAGCAGCCCCGCCTGGGAGAACACTGAAGCTTTCTTT
>16|.|TRBV5-1|.|TRBJ2-3
CASSLRGGSSTDTQYF
TGCGCCAGCAGCTTAAGGGGCGGATCTAGCACAGATACGCAGTATTTT
>16|.|TRBV29-1|.|TRBJ1-1
CSVDRGPTGGVPEAFF
TGCAGCGTTGATAGGGGCCCCACAGGTGGGGTACCTGAAGCTTTCTTT
>15|TRBD1|TRBV18|few|TRBJ2-7
CASSPPGQLRGEQYF
TGTGCCAGCTCACCACCGGGACAGCTACGTGGGGAGCAGTACTTC
>15|.|TRBV19|.|TRBJ1-2
CASSIKAVLNYGYTF
TGTGCCAGTAGTATTAAGGCAGTACTAAACTATGGCTACACCTTC
>13|TRBD2|TRBV7-3|few|TRBJ2-2
CASAGANTGELFF
TGTGCCTCGGCGGGGGCGAACACCGGGGAGCTGTTTTTT
>14|.|TRBV7-8|few|TRBJ2-6
CASSLGPGANVLTF
TGTGCCAGCAGCTTAGGGCCTGGGGCCAACGTCCTGACTTTC
>14|TRBD1|TRBV15|.|TRBJ2-7
CATSRFLTGDEQYF
TGTGCCACCAGCAGATTTCTGACAGGGGACGAGCAGTACTTC
>17|TRBD2|TRBV11-3|few|TRBJ2-1
CASSSRASGGLGNEQFF
TGTGCCAGCAGCTCAAGGGCTAGCGGGGGGCTAGGCAATGAGCAGTTCTTC